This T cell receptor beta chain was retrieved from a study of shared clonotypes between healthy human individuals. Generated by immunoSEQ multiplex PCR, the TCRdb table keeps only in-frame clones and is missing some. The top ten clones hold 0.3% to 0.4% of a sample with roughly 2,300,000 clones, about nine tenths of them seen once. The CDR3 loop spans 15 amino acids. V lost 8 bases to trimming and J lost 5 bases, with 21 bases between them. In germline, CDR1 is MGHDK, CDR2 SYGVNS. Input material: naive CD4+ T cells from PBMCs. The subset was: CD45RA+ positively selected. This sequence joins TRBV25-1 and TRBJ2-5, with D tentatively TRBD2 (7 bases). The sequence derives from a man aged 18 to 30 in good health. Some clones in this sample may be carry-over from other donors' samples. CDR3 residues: CASRVPGGRGETQYF. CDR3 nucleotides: TGTGCCAGCCGCGTCCCCGGGGGGCGTGGGGAGACCCAGTACTTC. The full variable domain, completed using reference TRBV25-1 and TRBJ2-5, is EADIYQTPRYLVIGTGKKITLECSQTMGHDKMYWYQQDPGMELHLIHYSYGVNSTEKGDLSSESTVSRIRTEHFPLTLESARPSHTSQYLCASRVPGGRGETQYFGPGTRLLVL.